Below are 20 T cell receptor beta chains sequenced from a single sample in a study of blood T cells in healthy people across ages. Using a J-beta primer mix together with a sample-barcoded 5' primer, a second PCR was run for roughly 7 to 11 cycles. A single record per CDR3 protein comes from TCRdb applying MiXCR to the 5' RACE reads. The sample has approximately 1.5 million distinct CDR3 sequences; under 55% are singletons. Sequences were obtained from blood. All receptors come from a woman aged 18-29 years in good health.

This clonotype was picked up a small number of times. V usage is TRBV13 and J usage is TRBJ2-5; 7 nucleotides agree with TRBD2. The V and J ends lost 2 bases and 2 bases, in that order; junction bases with no gene match: 5. The CDR3 extends over 15 amino acids. Germline-derived CDR1 and CDR2 are PRHDT and FYEKMQ (reference sequence). CDR3 coding DNA: TGTGCCAGCAGCTTAAGAGGGAGGGAACAAGAGACCCAGTACTTC. It translates to CASSLRGREQETQYF. Looking up the rest from reference TRBV13 and TRBJ2-5 gives the full variable domain: AAGVIQSPRHLIKEKRETATLKCYPIPRHDTVYWYQQGPGQDPQFLISFYEKMQSDKGSIPDRFSAQQFSDYHSELNMSSLELGDSALYFCASSLRGREQETQYFGPGTRLLVL.

Notes on this clonotype: The junction does not match germline at one end; this may be a read error. The gene calls are TRBV6-5 and TRBJ1-1; TRBD1 is a possible D gene (5 bases). Germline V gene lookup returns CDR1 MNHEY and CDR2 SVGAGI. There are 15 residues in the CDR3. The CDR3 DNA is TGTGCCAGCACCTTAGGGCGCAGGGAGAGAACTGGAGCTTTCTTT. Protein product: CASTLGRRERTGAFF.

The genes are TRBV7-2 and TRBJ1-2, with D unresolved. V lost 11 bases, J lost 0 bases, and 16 bases lay in between. This CDR3 is built from 14 residues. The germline CDR1 and CDR2 sequences are SGHTA and FQGNSA. The CDR3 loop reads CAGARAGSNYGYTF. The CDR3 nucleotides are TGTGCCGGAGCTCGGGCGGGGTCTAACTATGGCTACACCTTC.

The chain carries TRBV29-1 and TRBJ1-2, with D possibly being TRBD1 (6 bases). CDR3 length equals 13 residues. V lost 7 bases and J lost 8, with 20 bases in between. Germline CDR1 is SQVTM and CDR2 is ANQGSEA. The CDR3 region is CSAARGRGDGYTF. The CDR3 DNA is TGCAGCGCTGCCCGCGGCAGGGGAGACGGCTACACCTTC.

The genes are TRBV7-9 and TRBJ1-1, with 9 bases aligning to TRBD1. CDR3 length equals 13 residues. Germline trimming cut 6 bases from V and 4 bases from J; bases unmatched to any gene: 3. The germline V gene encodes CDR1 SEHNR and CDR2 FQNEAQ (reference sequence). CDR3 protein: CASRQGAFTEAFF. CDR3 DNA: TGTGCCAGCAGACAGGGGGCATTCACTGAAGCTTTCTTT.

The chain carries TRBV11-2 and TRBJ1-1; no reliable D call. Germline CDR1 and CDR2: SGHAT and FQNNGV. The CDR3 consists of 14 residues. Trimming took off 4 bases at V and 6 bases at J, with 15 bases between the two ends. For the CDR3, the DNA is TGTGCCAGCAGCTCAATTTCTAGCAGTTCTGAAGCTTTCTTT. Translating it yields CASSSISSSSEAFF.

The J gene is TRBJ2-1, the V gene TRBV7-9; D uncertain. Trimming removed 4 bases at V and 9 bases at J, with 22 bases between. This CDR3 contains 16 residues. Germline CDR1 reads SEHNR; CDR2 reads FQNEAQ (reference sequence). CDR3 nucleotide sequence: TGTGCCAGCAGCTCCCTCATTCGAATCAGTACGGTTGAGCAGTTCTTC. Translated, it gives CASSSLIRISTVEQFF.

This clonotype has only a few counts. The chain couples TRBV20-1 to TRBJ2-2; a possible D gene is TRBD1 (6 bases). The V gene lost 6 bases and the J gene lost 0 bases, with 17 bases spanning the gap. The CDR3 sequence is 16 residues long. CDR1 and CDR2 (germline): DFQATT, SNEGSKA (reference sequence). CDR3 residues: CSADPTGPSNTGELFF. CDR3 nucleotides: TGCAGTGCCGACCCGACAGGACCCTCGAACACCGGGGAGCTGTTTTTT.

This clonotype has more than one count but fewer than ten. This chain joins TRBV12-3 or TRBV12-4 and TRBJ2-7, with 7 bases fitting TRBD2. TRBJ2-5 explains the end of the DNA better; the J call may be wrong. This CDR3 region has 16 residues. CDR3 sequence: CASSFGSGGRRGTQYF. The DNA for the CDR3 is TGTGCCAGCAGTTTCGGCTCGGGGGGTCGGCGGGGGACCCAGTACTTC.

As for this clonotype: A much more abundant neighbour one base away suggests this may be a read error. The genes are TRBV6-5 and TRBJ2-1, with D tentatively TRBD2 (5 bases). The germline CDR1 and CDR2 sequences are MNHEY and SVGAGI. This CDR3 is built from 14 residues. The ends were cut back, 7 bases at V and 0 bases at J, with 10 bases in the middle. The DNA for the CDR3 is TGTGCCAGCAACGAGCGGAGCTCCTACAATGAGCAGTTCTTC. Amino acid sequence: CASNERSSYNEQFF.

There are a few counts of this clonotype. This chain joins TRBV7-2 and TRBJ2-6, with D perhaps matching TRBD1 (5 bases). Germline V CDR1 and CDR2: SGHTA, FQGNSA. V was shortened by 5 bases and J by 4 bases, with 12 bases between the two germline ends. The CDR3 sequence is 15 residues long. CDR3 DNA sequence: TGTGCCAGCAGCCGGCGTTCAGGGGGGGCCAACGTCCTGACTTTC. Translation: CASSRRSGGANVLTF.

This clonotype has at least ten counts. The chain couples TRBV29-1 to TRBJ2-1; a weak D match, TRBD1 (5 bases). Trimming removed 6 bases at V and 7 bases at J, with 16 bases between. CDR3 length: 13 residues. Germline V gene data show CDR1 as SQVTM and CDR2 as ANQGSEA. The DNA for the CDR3 is TGCAGCGTGAACGACAGCCCTCCGAATGAGCAGTTCTTC. Its protein is CSVNDSPPNEQFF.

This clonotype was picked up a small number of times. The chain employs TRBV6-6 and TRBJ2-5, with D possibly being TRBD1 or TRBD2 (5 bases each). Germline V gene data show CDR1 as MNHNY and CDR2 as SVGAGI (reference sequence). Trimming stripped 6 bases from V and 5 bases from J, with 16 bases between. The CDR3 is 14 amino acids. CDR3 in amino acids: CASSPSRDPETQYF. Written as DNA, the CDR3 is TGTGCCAGCAGCCCCTCCCGGGACCCCGAGACCCAGTACTTC.

This rearrangement joins TRBV3-1 to TRBJ2-3; tentative D call: TRBD1 (6 bases). The germline CDR1 and CDR2 sequences are LGHDT and YNNKEL (reference sequence). The germline V and J ends were trimmed by 4 bases and 2 bases, with 16 bases remaining between them. CDR3 length: 16 residues. CDR3 amino acids: CASSLGTTATTDTQYF. The CDR3, as DNA: TGTGCCAGCAGCCTGGGGACAACTGCTACCACAGATACGCAGTATTTT.

This clonotype was seen a handful of times. The V and J genes are TRBV12-3 or TRBV12-4 and TRBJ2-7; D unclear. This CDR3 contains 13 residues. V was cut by 6 bases and J by 7 bases, with 16 bases left in between. CDR3 nucleotides: TGTGCCAGCAGCTTTCCCTTGGGGTATGAGCAGTACTTC. The encoded protein is CASSFPLGYEQYF.

In its sample, this clonotype was seen a few times. The chain combines TRBV24-1 with TRBJ2-1, with D hard to call. Germline V gene data show CDR1 as KGHDR and CDR2 as SFDVKD. V was shortened by 3 bases and J by 3 bases, with 8 bases between the two germline ends. The CDR3 loop spans 14 amino acids. The CDR3 nucleotides read TGTGCCACCAGTGATGGCAAGGACTACAATGAGCAGTTCTTC. Its translation is CATSDGKDYNEQFF.

V usage is TRBV30 and J usage is TRBJ2-7; 7 nucleotides match TRBD1. The CDR3 extends over 14 amino acids. V lost 0 bases and J lost 4; bases outside the gene matches: 6. The germline CDR1 and CDR2 sequences are GTSNPN and SVGIG (reference sequence). As DNA, the CDR3 is TGTGCCTGGAGTGTCCCGGGACAGATATACGAGCAGTACTTC. It codes for CAWSVPGQIYEQYF.

This chain joins TRBV7-6 and TRBJ2-2; 8 positions match TRBD1. There are 14 residues in the CDR3. Germline CDR1 is SGHVS and CDR2 is FNYEAQ. Trimming took 5 bases from V and 5 from J; bases not matched to a gene: 4. CDR3 amino acids: CASSQDRETGELFF. The CDR3 DNA reads TGTGCCAGCAGCCAGGACAGGGAGACCGGGGAGCTGTTTTTT.

In its sample, this clonotype was seen once. This chain links TRBV9 with TRBJ2-3, with D perhaps matching TRBD2 (6 bases). This CDR3 has 15 amino acids. V was cut by 0 bases and J by 4 bases, with 12 bases left in between. Germline V gene sequence: CDR1 SGDLS, CDR2 YYNGEE. The CDR3 protein is CASSVVAGSADTQYF. CDR3 in DNA: TGTGCCAGCAGCGTAGTTGCGGGAAGCGCAGATACGCAGTATTTT. Drawing the rest from reference TRBV9 and TRBJ2-3, the complete variable domain is DSGVTQTPKHLITATGQRVTLRCSPRSGDLSVYWYQQSLDQGLQFLIQYYNGEERAKGNILERFSAQQFPDLHSELNLSSLELGDSALYFCASSVVAGSADTQYFGPGTRLTVL.

CDR3 nucleotides: TGCAGCTTTTCTGTAGGGAGTAACTATGGCTACACCTTC. Protein: CSFSVGSNYGYTF. The chain links TRBV29-1 to TRBJ1-2; D call uncertain. The CDR3 has 13 amino acids. Per germline, CDR1 SQVTM and CDR2 ANQGSEA. The V and J ends lost 8 bases and 1 base respectively, with 14 bases between them.